These 23 T cell receptor beta chains share one sample of origin, sequenced in a study. Some clones are missing from TCRdb's copy, which holds only in-frame ones; the method was immunoSEQ multiplex PCR. In the table there are under 90,000 clones, roughly 93% of which are singletons. Sample: PBMCs. These receptors came from a man aged 40-55 years with rheumatoid arthritis.

The rearrangement links TRBV19 to TRBJ1-5, with TRBD1 identical over 7 bases. Germline values: CDR1 LNHDA, CDR2 SQIVND (reference sequence). V shed 5 bases, J shed 7 bases, and the junction held 5 bases outside the gene matches. The CDR3 contains 13 residues. The CDR3: CASSQGGVQPQHF. CDR3 sequence (DNA): TGTGCCAGTAGTCAGGGGGGGGTCCAGCCCCAGCATTTT.

In its sample, this clone was seen once. The chain uses TRBV5-1 and TRBJ2-1, with TRBD2 matching over 11 bases. Germline V lookup: CDR1 SGHRS, CDR2 YFSETQ. This CDR3 comprises 15 residues. V was pared by 4 bases and J by 7 bases, with 7 bases of the junction left unmatched. The CDR3 reads CASSPTSGGLNEQFF. The DNA of the CDR3 is TGCGCCAGCAGCCCCACTAGCGGGGGTCTGAATGAGCAGTTCTTC.

The V and J genes are TRBV5-8 and TRBJ1-6; no clear D gene. Per germline, CDR1 SGHTS and CDR2 YDEGEE. The V gene lost 4 bases and the J gene lost 9 bases, with 14 bases spanning the gap. This CDR3 is 14 amino acids long. CDR3 DNA sequence: TGTGCCAGCAGCCCCTTTGGGAGGATTTCACCCCTCCACTTT. It translates to CASSPFGRISPLHF.

This clone was recorded once. The chain links TRBV7-9 to TRBJ2-5, with D unresolved. Trimming shortened V by 5 bases and J by 1 base, and 11 bases separated the two germline ends. Per germline, CDR1 SEHNR and CDR2 FQNEAQ (reference sequence). The CDR3 has 14 amino acids. CDR3 in amino acids: CASSPYSVQETQYF. CDR3 coding DNA: TGTGCCAGCAGCCCCTACAGCGTCCAAGAGACCCAGTACTTC.

The chain links TRBV29-1 to TRBJ2-1, with 7 bases aligning to TRBD2. V was pared by 4 bases and J by 10 bases, with 13 bases of the junction left unmatched. CDR3 size: 14 residues. Per the germline V gene, CDR1 is SQVTM and CDR2 is ANQGSEA. In DNA, the CDR3 is TGCAGCGTTGGGACCCGACTAGCCATACTAGAGCAGTTCTTC. It yields the protein CSVGTRLAILEQFF.

The rearrangement joins TRBV11-2 to TRBJ1-1; no definite D call. CDR1 and CDR2 from the germline V gene are SGHAT and FQNNGV. V lost 1 base to trimming and J lost 4 bases, with 13 bases between them. The CDR3 extends over 15 amino acids. The CDR3, as DNA: TGTGCCAGCAGCTTAGTTCCGACGGTGGGCACTGAAGCTTTCTTT. Protein product: CASSLVPTVGTEAFF.

V is TRBV7-8 and J is TRBJ2-7; the D is unclear. This CDR3 comprises 14 residues. The V end lost 2 bases, the J end lost 1 base, and 9 bases lay between the germline ends. From germline, CDR1 is SGHVS and CDR2 FQNEAQ. This chain's CDR3 is CASSLNHQSYEQYF. As DNA, the CDR3 is TGTGCCAGCAGCTTAAATCACCAGTCCTACGAGCAGTACTTC.

The chain recombines TRBV9 with TRBJ2-7; perhaps TRBD1 as D (6 bases). Germline V gene sequence: CDR1 SGDLS, CDR2 YYNGEE. CDR3 size: 12 residues. V was shortened by 4 bases and J by 3 bases, with 8 bases between the two germline ends. DNA for the CDR3: TGTGCCAGCAGCCTACAGGGCTACGAGCAGTACTTC. Translated, it gives CASSLQGYEQYF. The full variable domain, in which reference TRBV9 and TRBJ2-7 provide the parts outside the CDR3, is DSGVTQTPKHLITATGQRVTLRCSPRSGDLSVYWYQQSLDQGLQFLIQYYNGEERAKGNILERFSAQQFPDLHSELNLSSLELGDSALYFCASSLQGYEQYFGPGTRLTVT.

This chain joins TRBV7-8 and TRBJ1-3, with D unresolved. CDR1 is SGHVS, CDR2 FQNEAQ, per germline. This CDR3 is built from 12 residues. V gave up 5 bases and J gave up 4 bases, with 6 bases separating them. The CDR3 DNA reads as TGTGCCAGCAGCCCCACGGGAAACACCATATATTTT. It specifies CASSPTGNTIYF.

The chain is built from TRBV19 and TRBJ1-4; tentatively, D is TRBD1 (6 bases). V was cut by 0 bases and J by 4 bases, with 21 bases left in between. This CDR3 region has 19 residues. Per the germline V gene, CDR1 is LNHDA and CDR2 is SQIVND (reference sequence). Here the CDR3 DNA reads TGTGCCAGTAGTATAGATACGAGACCCCGGACAGACTATAATGAAAAACTGTTTTTT. It encodes CASSIDTRPRTDYNEKLFF.

The J gene is TRBJ2-5, the V gene TRBV27, with D perhaps TRBD2 (6 bases). V lost 4 bases, J lost 5 bases, and 14 bases lay in between. CDR3 length: 14 residues. Germline CDR1 and CDR2: MNHEY and SMNVEV (reference sequence). Written as DNA, the CDR3 is TGTGCCAGCAGTTCCCTGGGGGGACGGGAGACCCAGTACTTC. Residues: CASSSLGGRETQYF.

The chain uses TRBV7-3 and TRBJ2-2; TRBD2 matches 7 bases. The germline CDR1 and CDR2 sequences are SGHTA and FQGTGA. V dropped 2 bases and J dropped 0; count of bases not matched to a gene: 3. The CDR3 is made up of 16 amino acids. The CDR3, as DNA: TGTGCCAGCAGCTTACGGGCGGGGGCGAACACCGGGGAGCTGTTTTTT. Its protein is CASSLRAGANTGELFF. Filled out from reference TRBV7-3 and TRBJ2-2, the complete variable domain reads GAGVSQTPSNKVTEKGKYVELRCDPISGHTALYWYRQSLGQGPEFLIYFQGTGAADDSGLPNDRFFAVRPEGSVSTLKIQRTERGDSAVYLCASSLRAGANTGELFFGEGSRLTVL.

V gene TRBV7-2 combines with J gene TRBJ1-6, with D possibly TRBD1 on 6 matching bases. Trimming removed 7 bases at V and 9 bases at J, with 16 bases between. The CDR3 is 14 residues long. Germline loops: CDR1 SGHTA, CDR2 FQGNSA. The CDR3 here is CASTYRESSSPLHF. CDR3 nucleotide sequence: TGTGCCAGCACCTACAGGGAGTCAAGTTCACCCCTCCACTTT.

With respect to this clone: Within the sample, other DNA sequences also encode this same CDR3. The rearrangement joins TRBV6-5 to TRBJ2-3, with no clear D. CDR3 size: 12 residues. Germline-derived CDR1 and CDR2 are MNHEY and SVGAGI. Deletions cut 5 bases from V and 0 bases from J, with 3 bases between. In nucleotides, the CDR3 is TGTGCCAGCAGTCGTAGCACAGATACGCAGTATTTT. Protein: CASSRSTDTQYF.

The rearrangement uses TRBV6-5 and TRBJ2-4; no clear D. The CDR3 loop spans 15 amino acids. Germline CDR1 and CDR2: MNHEY and SVGAGI. The V end lost 2 bases, the J end lost 1 base, and 9 bases lay between the germline ends. Here the CDR3 DNA reads TGTGCCAGCAGTTACAGTCGGTGGGCCAAAAACATTCAGTACTTC. This encodes CASSYSRWAKNIQYF.

J is TRBJ1-6 and V is TRBV6-5; D unresolved. This CDR3 has 14 amino acids. CDR1 is MNHEY, CDR2 SVGAGI, per germline. Trimming took 7 bases from V and 3 from J, leaving 10 bases between them. CDR3 sequence reads: CASTAGVYNSPLHF. The DNA for the CDR3 is TGTGCCAGCACGGCGGGAGTCTATAATTCACCCCTCCACTTT.

This chain uses TRBV30 with TRBJ1-5; a weak D match, TRBD1 (5 bases). Per the germline V gene, CDR1 is GTSNPN and CDR2 is SVGIG (reference sequence). Trimming shortened V by 0 bases and J by 7 bases, and 13 bases separated the two germline ends. The CDR3 is 14 amino acids. CDR3 residues: CAWSVGRGRQPQHF. The CDR3 bases are TGTGCCTGGAGTGTAGGGAGGGGACGCCAGCCCCAGCATTTT.

The gene calls are TRBV10-3 and TRBJ2-7; either TRBD1 or TRBD2 may supply D (5 bases each). The germline V and J ends were trimmed by 4 bases and 3 bases, with 10 bases remaining between them. Germline-derived CDR1 and CDR2 are ENHRY and SYGVKD. CDR3 length equals 13 residues. DNA of the CDR3: TGTGCCATCAGTGGGGACGGAAACTACGAGCAGTACTTC. Its translation: CAISGDGNYEQYF.

The chain joins TRBV2 to TRBJ2-3; D assignment may be TRBD1 or TRBD2 (5 bases each). The V gene lost 7 bases and the J gene lost 0 bases, with 17 bases spanning the gap. The CDR3 contains 16 residues. Germline CDR1 SNHLY, CDR2 FYNNEI. The CDR3: CASTFRGTLSTDTQYF. DNA of the CDR3: TGTGCCAGCACGTTCCGGGGCACTCTAAGCACAGATACGCAGTATTTT.

In its sample, this clone was seen once. This chain connects TRBV25-1 to TRBJ2-7; D remains unclear. The V and J ends lost 5 bases and 3 bases respectively, with 14 bases between them. CDR1 MGHDK and CDR2 SYGVNS come from the germline V gene. The CDR3 spans 14 residues. CDR3 residues: CASSPPSKGYEQYF. As DNA, the CDR3 is TGTGCCAGCAGTCCCCCATCAAAGGGCTACGAGCAGTACTTC.

The chain recombines TRBV20-1 with TRBJ2-6; D is unresolved. Per germline, CDR1 DFQATT and CDR2 SNEGSKA (reference sequence). V was shortened by 3 bases and J by 0 bases, with 18 bases between the two germline ends. The CDR3 length is 18 residues. Written as DNA, the CDR3 is TGCAGTGCTAGTAATAAACAGACCTCTACCTCTGGGGCCAACGTCCTGACTTTC. Encoded protein: CSASNKQTSTSGANVLTF.

This clone appeared once. J is TRBJ1-5 and V is TRBV5-8; unclear D gene. The CDR3 length is 15 residues. Germline loops: CDR1 SGHTS, CDR2 YDEGEE. Trimming left V 4 bases short and J 4 bases short, with 15 bases between. The CDR3 loop is CASSPWAGGNQPQHF. CDR3 DNA: TGTGCCAGCAGCCCCTGGGCAGGAGGTAATCAGCCCCAGCATTTT.

CDR3 bases: TGTGCCAGCAGCGTAGGAGCTAGCGGGACCTACAATGAGCAGTTCTTC. Protein product: CASSVGASGTYNEQFF. This chain connects TRBV9 to TRBJ2-1; 9 bases are a match to TRBD2. J gave up 2 bases and V 0 bases, and 3 bases lay outside the gene matches. CDR1 SGDLS and CDR2 YYNGEE come from the germline V gene. This CDR3 has 16 residues.